These 7 T cell receptor beta chains were sequenced from one sample in a study of shared clonotypes between healthy human individuals. As defined, naive CD8 cells were CD45RO-negative and positively selected for CCR7, with terminally differentiated effector memory CD45RA+ cells excluded. Repertoires were generated with immunoSEQ multiplex PCR, while TCRdb's copy carries only in-frame clones and drops some. The sample contains millions of clones, approximately 95% of which appear only once. Sequencing was done on a sample of naive CD8+ T cells sorted from blood. The receptors come from a man aged 18 to 29 in good health.

The V gene is TRBV13, the J gene TRBJ1-4; D is unresolved. Germline values: CDR1 PRHDT, CDR2 FYEKMQ (reference sequence). CDR3 length equals 19 residues. Deletions cut 0 bases from V and 0 bases from J, with 17 bases between. CDR3 amino acids: CASSLGVAGGTATNEKLFF. CDR3 sequence (DNA): TGTGCCAGCAGCTTAGGGGTGGCCGGTGGTACTGCAACTAATGAAAAACTGTTTTTT. Full variable domain (rest looked up from reference TRBV13 and TRBJ1-4): AAGVIQSPRHLIKEKRETATLKCYPIPRHDTVYWYQQGPGQDPQFLISFYEKMQSDKGSIPDRFSAQQFSDYHSELNMSSLELGDSALYFCASSLGVAGGTATNEKLFFGSGTQLSVL.

The chain uses TRBV28 and TRBJ2-3, with D possibly TRBD1 on 5 matching bases. Trimming took off 10 bases at V and 0 bases at J, with 23 bases between the two ends. The CDR3 loop spans 17 amino acids. Germline values: CDR1 MDHEN, CDR2 SYDVKM. CDR3 region: CATLSRPLRQSTDTQYF. The CDR3 bases are TGTGCCACCCTTAGTCGGCCCCTCCGACAGAGCACAGATACGCAGTATTTT.

This chain uses TRBV10-1 with TRBJ2-5, with 8 bases fitting TRBD2. Germline V lookup: CDR1 WNHNN, CDR2 SYGVQD (reference sequence). V dropped 3 bases and J dropped 5; count of bases not matched to a gene: 8. This CDR3 comprises 15 residues. CDR3 region: CASSDIAGNQETQYF. In DNA form, the CDR3 reads TGCGCCAGCAGTGACATAGCGGGGAATCAGGAGACCCAGTACTTC.

The J gene is TRBJ1-1, the V gene TRBV21-1. TRBV21-1 is flagged as a pseudogene. The CDR3 consists of 18 residues. This chain's CDR3 is CASSKDGKKIRMNTEAFF. The CDR3 DNA reads TGTGCCAGCAGCAAAGACGGTAAAAAAATCCGAATGAACACTGAAGCTTTCTTT.

J is TRBJ2-3 and V is TRBV2; 8 positions agree with TRBD2. The V gene's germline CDR1 is SNHLY and CDR2 FYNNEI. V trimming: 2 bases; J trimming: 2 bases; junction bases outside the gene matches: 9. The CDR3 length is 17 residues. The CDR3 region is CASSELSAGAATDTQYF. CDR3 sequence (DNA): TGTGCCAGCAGTGAACTATCAGCGGGGGCCGCCACAGATACGCAGTATTTT.

The V call is TRBV7-9, the J call TRBJ2-7, with D unclear. The V gene lost 7 bases and the J gene lost 5 bases, with 18 bases spanning the gap. This CDR3 is 14 amino acids long. Germline V CDR1 and CDR2: SEHNR, FQNEAQ (reference sequence). CDR3 amino acids: CASTPATGLNEQYF. For the CDR3, the DNA is TGTGCCAGCACCCCCGCCACCGGGTTAAACGAGCAGTACTTC.

The chain carries TRBV4-3 and TRBJ2-7; the match to TRBD2 covers 9 bases. The J segment lost 4 bases and the V segment lost 1 base, leaving 5 bases of the junction unmatched. The CDR3 covers 15 residues. The germline CDR1 and CDR2 sequences are LGHNA and YSLEER. For the CDR3, the DNA is TGCGCCAGCAGCCAAGGAGTACTAGCGGGTTACGAGCAGTACTTC. Residues: CASSQGVLAGYEQYF.